This record looks at one T cell receptor (beta chain) sequence and its context. The data were produced by immunoSEQ multiplex PCR, yet TCRdb's version contains in-frame clones alone and is incomplete. Of 200,000 to 300,000 clones in the sample, roughly 76% were seen once. The source of the sample is a study of blood T cell repertoires in COVID-19. The sequence was collected from an elderly woman with COVID-19, enrolled during active disease. The source material was peripheral blood.

DNA for the CDR3: TGTGCCAGCAGCCTCTCTGGACTAGCGTCTACTTACGAGCAGTACTTC. Translation gives CASSLSGLASTYEQYF. This chain connects TRBV11-2 to TRBJ2-7, with 9 positions matching TRBD2. V shed 5 bases and J 4 bases; nucleotides not matched to a gene: 12. The germline gives CDR1 SGHAT, CDR2 FQNNGV. The CDR3 spans 16 residues.